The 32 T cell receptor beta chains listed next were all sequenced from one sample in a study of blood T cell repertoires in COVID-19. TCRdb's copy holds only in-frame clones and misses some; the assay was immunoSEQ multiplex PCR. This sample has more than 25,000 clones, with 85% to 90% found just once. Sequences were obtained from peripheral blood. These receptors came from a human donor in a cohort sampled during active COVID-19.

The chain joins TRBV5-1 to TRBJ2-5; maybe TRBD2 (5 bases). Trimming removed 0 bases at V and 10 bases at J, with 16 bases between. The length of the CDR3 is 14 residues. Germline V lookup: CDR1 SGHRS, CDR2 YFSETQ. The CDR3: CASSLASPGGGQYF. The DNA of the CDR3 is TGCGCCAGCAGCTTGGCTAGTCCCGGAGGTGGCCAGTACTTC.

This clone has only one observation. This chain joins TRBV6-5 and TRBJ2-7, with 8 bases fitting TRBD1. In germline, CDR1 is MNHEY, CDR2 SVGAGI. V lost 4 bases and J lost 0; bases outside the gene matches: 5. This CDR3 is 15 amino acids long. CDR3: CASSSPDRASYEQYF. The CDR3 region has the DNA TGTGCCAGCAGTTCACCGGACAGGGCCTCCTACGAGCAGTACTTC.

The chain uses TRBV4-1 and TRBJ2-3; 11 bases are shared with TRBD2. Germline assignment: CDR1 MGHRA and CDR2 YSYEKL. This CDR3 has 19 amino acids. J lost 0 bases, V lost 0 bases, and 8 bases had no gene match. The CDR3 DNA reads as TGCGCCAGCAGCCAAGATGGGACTAGCGGAGTCGCCAGCACAGATACGCAGTATTTT. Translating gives CASSQDGTSGVASTDTQYF.

The CDR3 here is CASSLQQGTTDTQYF. The CDR3 region has the DNA TGTGCCAGTAGTCTGCAACAGGGAACCACAGATACGCAGTATTTT. The genes are TRBV19 and TRBJ2-3; D is possibly TRBD1 (6 bases). In germline, CDR1 is LNHDA, CDR2 SQIVND (reference sequence). This CDR3 is 15 amino acids long. The V end was cut by 5 bases, the J end by 2 bases, with 14 bases between.

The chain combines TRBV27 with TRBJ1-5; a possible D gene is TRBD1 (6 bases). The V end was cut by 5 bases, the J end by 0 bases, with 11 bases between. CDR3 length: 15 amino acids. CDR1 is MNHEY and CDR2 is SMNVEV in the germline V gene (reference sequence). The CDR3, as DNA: TGTGCCAGCAGTGTGGACAGTTATAGCAATCAGCCCCAGCATTTT. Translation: CASSVDSYSNQPQHF.

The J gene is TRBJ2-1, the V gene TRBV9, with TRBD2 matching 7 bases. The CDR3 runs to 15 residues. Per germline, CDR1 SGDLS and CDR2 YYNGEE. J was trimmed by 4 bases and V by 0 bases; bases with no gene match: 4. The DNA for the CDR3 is TGTGCCAGCAGCGTAGTTAGCGGGCCTTACAATGAGCAGTTCTTC. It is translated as CASSVVSGPYNEQFF.

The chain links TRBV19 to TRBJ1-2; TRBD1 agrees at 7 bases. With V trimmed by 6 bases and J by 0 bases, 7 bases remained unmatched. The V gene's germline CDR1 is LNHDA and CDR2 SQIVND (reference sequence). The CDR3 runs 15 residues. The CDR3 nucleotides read TGTGCCAGTAGGCGACAGGGTACAGCTAACTATGGCTACACCTTC. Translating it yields CASRRQGTANYGYTF.

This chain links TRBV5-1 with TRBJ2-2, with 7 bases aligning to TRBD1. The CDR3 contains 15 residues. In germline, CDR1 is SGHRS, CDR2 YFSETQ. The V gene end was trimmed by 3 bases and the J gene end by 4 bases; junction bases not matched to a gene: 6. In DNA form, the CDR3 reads TGCGCCAGCAGCTGGGACAGTTCCGGCACCGGGGAGCTGTTTTTT. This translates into CASSWDSSGTGELFF.

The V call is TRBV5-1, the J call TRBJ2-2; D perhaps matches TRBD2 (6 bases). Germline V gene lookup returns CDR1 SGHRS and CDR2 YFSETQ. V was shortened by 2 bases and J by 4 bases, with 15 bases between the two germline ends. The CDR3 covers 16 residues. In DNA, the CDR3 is TGCGCCAGCAGCTTACCCGGGACTGAGGGCACCGGGGAGCTGTTTTTT. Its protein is CASSLPGTEGTGELFF.

The CDR3 DNA sequence: TGTGCCAGCAGCTTGGGGCTGGGCACTGAAGCTTTCTTT. It encodes CASSLGLGTEAFF. The J gene is TRBJ1-1, the V gene TRBV7-9; tentatively, D is TRBD1 (5 bases). Germline values: CDR1 SEHNR, CDR2 FQNEAQ (reference sequence). The CDR3 has 13 amino acids. V dropped 3 bases and J dropped 4 bases, with 9 bases sitting between them.

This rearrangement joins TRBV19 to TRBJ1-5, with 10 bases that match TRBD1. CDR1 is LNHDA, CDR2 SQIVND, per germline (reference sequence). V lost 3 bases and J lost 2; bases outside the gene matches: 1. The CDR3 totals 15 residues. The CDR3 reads CASSMGTGGNQPQHF. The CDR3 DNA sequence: TGTGCCAGTAGTATGGGGACAGGGGGCAATCAGCCCCAGCATTTT. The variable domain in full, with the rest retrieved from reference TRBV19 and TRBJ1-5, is DGGITQSPKYLFRKEGQNVTLSCEQNLNHDAMYWYRQDPGQGLRLIYYSQIVNDFQKGDIAEGYSVSREKKESFPLTVTSAQKNPTAFYLCASSMGTGGNQPQHFGDGTRLSIL.

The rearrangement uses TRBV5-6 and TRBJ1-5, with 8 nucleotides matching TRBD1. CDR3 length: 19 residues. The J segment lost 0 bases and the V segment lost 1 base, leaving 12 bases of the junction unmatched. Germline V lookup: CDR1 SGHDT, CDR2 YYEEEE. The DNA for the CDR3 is TGTGCCAGCAGCTTGCCCCGACAGGGGCCTTCTTATAGCAATCAGCCCCAGCATTTT. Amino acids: CASSLPRQGPSYSNQPQHF.

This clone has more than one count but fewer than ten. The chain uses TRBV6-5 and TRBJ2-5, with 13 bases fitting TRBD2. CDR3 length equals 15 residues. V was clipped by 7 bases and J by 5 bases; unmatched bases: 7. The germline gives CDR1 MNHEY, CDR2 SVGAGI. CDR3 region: CASTSTSGGAETQYF. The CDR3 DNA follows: TGTGCCAGCACCTCAACTAGCGGGGGGGCGGAGACCCAGTACTTC.

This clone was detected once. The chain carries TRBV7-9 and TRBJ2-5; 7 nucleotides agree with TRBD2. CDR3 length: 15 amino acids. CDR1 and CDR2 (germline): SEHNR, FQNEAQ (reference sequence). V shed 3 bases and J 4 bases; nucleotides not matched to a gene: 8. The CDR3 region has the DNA TGTGCCAGCAGCTTCTCGCGACTAGCAGTAGAGACCCAGTACTTC. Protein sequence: CASSFSRLAVETQYF.

CDR3 amino acids: CASSRTGTGGYEQYF. CDR3 in DNA: TGTGCCAGCAGTCGTACCGGGACAGGGGGCTACGAGCAGTACTTC. The rearrangement uses TRBV6-5 and TRBJ2-7, with 11 bases aligning to TRBD1. This CDR3 comprises 15 residues. Germline values: CDR1 MNHEY, CDR2 SVGAGI. V lost 5 bases, J lost 3 bases, and 6 bases stayed unmatched.

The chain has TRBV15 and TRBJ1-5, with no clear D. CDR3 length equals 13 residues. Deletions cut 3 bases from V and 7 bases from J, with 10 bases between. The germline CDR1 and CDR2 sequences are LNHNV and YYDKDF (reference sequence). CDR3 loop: CATSSQERQPQHF. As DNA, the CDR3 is TGTGCCACCAGCAGTCAGGAGCGGCAGCCCCAGCATTTT.

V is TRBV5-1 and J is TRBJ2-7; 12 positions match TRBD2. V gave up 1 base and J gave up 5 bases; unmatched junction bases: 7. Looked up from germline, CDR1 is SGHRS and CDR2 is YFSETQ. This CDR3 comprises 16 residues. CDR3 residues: CASSLTASGGAHEQYF. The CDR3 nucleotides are TGCGCCAGCAGCTTGACGGCTAGCGGGGGGGCCCACGAGCAGTACTTC.

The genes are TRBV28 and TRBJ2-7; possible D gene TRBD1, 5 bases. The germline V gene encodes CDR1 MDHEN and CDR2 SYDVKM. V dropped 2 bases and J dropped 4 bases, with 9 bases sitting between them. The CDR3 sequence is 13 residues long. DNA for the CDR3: TGTGCCAGCAGTTTAGGACATGGTTACGAGCAGTACTTC. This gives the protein CASSLGHGYEQYF.

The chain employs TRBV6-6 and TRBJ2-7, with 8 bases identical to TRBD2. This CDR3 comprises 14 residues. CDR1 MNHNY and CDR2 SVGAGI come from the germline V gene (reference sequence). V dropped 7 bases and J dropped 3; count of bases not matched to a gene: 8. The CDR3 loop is CASKAGEKGYEQYF. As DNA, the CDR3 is TGTGCCAGCAAAGCGGGGGAAAAAGGCTACGAGCAGTACTTC.

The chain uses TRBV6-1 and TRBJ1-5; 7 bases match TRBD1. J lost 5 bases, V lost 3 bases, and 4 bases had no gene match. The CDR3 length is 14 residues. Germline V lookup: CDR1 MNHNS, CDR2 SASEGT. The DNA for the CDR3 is TGTGCCAGCAGTGACCGGACAGGTTATCAGCCCCAGCATTTT. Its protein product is CASSDRTGYQPQHF.

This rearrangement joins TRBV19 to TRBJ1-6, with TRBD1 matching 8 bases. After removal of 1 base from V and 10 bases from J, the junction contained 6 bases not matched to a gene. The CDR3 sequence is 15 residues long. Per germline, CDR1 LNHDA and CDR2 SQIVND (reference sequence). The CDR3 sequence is CASSIVGQGNSPLHF. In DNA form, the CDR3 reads TGTGCCAGTAGTATAGTAGGACAGGGTAACTCACCCCTCCACTTT.

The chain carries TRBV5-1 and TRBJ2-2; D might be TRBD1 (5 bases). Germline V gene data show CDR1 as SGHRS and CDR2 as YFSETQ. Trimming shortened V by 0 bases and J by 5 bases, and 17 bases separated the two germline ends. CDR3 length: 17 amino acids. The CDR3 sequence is CASSLAPNMGHTGELFF. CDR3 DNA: TGCGCCAGCAGCTTGGCCCCAAACATGGGGCATACCGGGGAGCTGTTTTTT.

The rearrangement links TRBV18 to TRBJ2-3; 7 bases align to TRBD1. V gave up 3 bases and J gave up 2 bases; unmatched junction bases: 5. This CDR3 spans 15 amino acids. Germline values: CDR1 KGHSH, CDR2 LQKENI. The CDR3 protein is CASSPRDSSTDTQYF. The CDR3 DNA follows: TGTGCCAGCTCACCTCGGGACAGTTCCACAGATACGCAGTATTTT.

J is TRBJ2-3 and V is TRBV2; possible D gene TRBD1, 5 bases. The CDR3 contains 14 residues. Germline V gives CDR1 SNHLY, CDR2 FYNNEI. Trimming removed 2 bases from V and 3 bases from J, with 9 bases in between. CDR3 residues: CASSELGRTDTQYF. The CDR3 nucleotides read TGTGCCAGCAGTGAATTGGGGCGGACAGATACGCAGTATTTT.

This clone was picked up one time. CDR3: CASSLGGGYQPQHF. The CDR3 bases are TGTGCCAGCAGCTTGGGCGGGGGGTATCAGCCCCAGCATTTT. The chain is built from TRBV5-8 and TRBJ1-5; possible D gene TRBD1, 5 bases. The V gene lost 0 bases and the J gene lost 5 bases, with 9 bases spanning the gap. This CDR3 has 14 amino acids. Germline CDR1 and CDR2: SGHTS and YDEGEE. Together with reference TRBV5-8 and TRBJ1-5, the CDR3 gives the full variable domain: EAGVTQSPTHLIKTRGQQATLRCSPISGHTSVYWYQQALGLGLQFLLWYDEGEERNRGNFPPRFSGRQFPNYSSELNVNALELEDSALYLCASSLGGGYQPQHFGDGTRLSIL.

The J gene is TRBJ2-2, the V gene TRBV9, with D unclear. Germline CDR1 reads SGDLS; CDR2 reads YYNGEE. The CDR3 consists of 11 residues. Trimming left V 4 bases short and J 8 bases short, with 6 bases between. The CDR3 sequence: CASSPYGELFF. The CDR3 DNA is TGTGCCAGCAGCCCCTATGGGGAGCTGTTTTTT.

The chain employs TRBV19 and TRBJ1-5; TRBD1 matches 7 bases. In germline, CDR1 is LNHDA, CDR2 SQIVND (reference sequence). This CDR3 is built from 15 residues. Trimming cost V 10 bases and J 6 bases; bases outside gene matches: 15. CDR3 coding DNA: TGTGCCACCTCCCCCCCCGGGACAGTAGGTCAGCCCCAGCATTTT. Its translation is CATSPPGTVGQPQHF. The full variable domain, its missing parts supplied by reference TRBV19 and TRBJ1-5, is DGGITQSPKYLFRKEGQNVTLSCEQNLNHDAMYWYRQDPGQGLRLIYYSQIVNDFQKGDIAEGYSVSREKKESFPLTVTSAQKNPTAFYLCATSPPGTVGQPQHFGDGTRLSIL.

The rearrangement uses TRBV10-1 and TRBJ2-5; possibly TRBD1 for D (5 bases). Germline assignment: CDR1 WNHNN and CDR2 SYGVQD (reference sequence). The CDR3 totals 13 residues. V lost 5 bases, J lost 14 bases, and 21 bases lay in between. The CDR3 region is CASSRSQDDSPYF. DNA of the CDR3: TGCGCCAGCAGTCGATCCCAGGATGACAGCCCTTACTTC.

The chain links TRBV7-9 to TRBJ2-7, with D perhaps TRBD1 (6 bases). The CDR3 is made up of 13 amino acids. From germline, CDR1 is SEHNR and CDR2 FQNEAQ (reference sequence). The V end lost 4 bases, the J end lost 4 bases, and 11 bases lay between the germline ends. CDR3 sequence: CASSSTGNYEQYF. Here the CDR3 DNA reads TGTGCCAGCAGCTCCACAGGGAATTACGAGCAGTACTTC.

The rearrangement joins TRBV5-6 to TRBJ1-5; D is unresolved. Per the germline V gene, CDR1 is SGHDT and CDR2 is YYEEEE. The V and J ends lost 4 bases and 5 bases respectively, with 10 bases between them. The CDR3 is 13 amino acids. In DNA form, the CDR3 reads TGTGCCAGCAGCACGGAGCCTGATCAGCCCCAGCATTTT. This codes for CASSTEPDQPQHF.

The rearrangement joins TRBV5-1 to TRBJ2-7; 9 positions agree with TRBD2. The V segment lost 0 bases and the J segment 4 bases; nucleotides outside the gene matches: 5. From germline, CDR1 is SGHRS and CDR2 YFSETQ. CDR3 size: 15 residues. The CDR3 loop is CASSLAPSGGYEQYF. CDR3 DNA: TGCGCCAGCAGCTTGGCCCCCAGCGGGGGGTACGAGCAGTACTTC.

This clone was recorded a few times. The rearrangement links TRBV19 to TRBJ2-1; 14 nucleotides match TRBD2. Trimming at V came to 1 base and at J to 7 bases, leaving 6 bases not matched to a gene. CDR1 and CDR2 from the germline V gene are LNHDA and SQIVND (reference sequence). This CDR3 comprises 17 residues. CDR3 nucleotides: TGTGCCAGTAGTATAGTCCCGACTAGCGGGAGGGCGAATGAGCAGTTCTTC. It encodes CASSIVPTSGRANEQFF. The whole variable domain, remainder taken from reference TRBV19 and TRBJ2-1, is DGGITQSPKYLFRKEGQNVTLSCEQNLNHDAMYWYRQDPGQGLRLIYYSQIVNDFQKGDIAEGYSVSREKKESFPLTVTSAQKNPTAFYLCASSIVPTSGRANEQFFGPGTRLTVL.